The 11 T cell receptor beta chains below were found in one sample sequenced in a study of shared clonotypes between healthy human individuals. Using immunoSEQ multiplex PCR, the repertoire was profiled, and TCRdb retains in-frame clones only, with some absent. The sample has 2 million to 2.5 million clones, nearly 97% seen once. Material: naive CD4+ T cells sorted from blood. Subset described: CD45RA+ positively selected. The receptors were sampled from a man aged 18 to 29 in good health.

Notes on this clone: This specimen includes other DNA sequences encoding the same CDR3. The chain carries TRBV29-1 and TRBJ2-7; no firm D call. V lost 5 bases, J lost 3 bases, and 8 bases lay in between. Germline loops: CDR1 SQVTM, CDR2 ANQGSEA. The CDR3 spans 11 residues. DNA of the CDR3: TGCAGCGTTTCACAGAACTACGAGCAGTACTTC. This encodes CSVSQNYEQYF.

This clone was recorded once. V usage is TRBV7-2 and J usage is TRBJ2-7; the D gene is possibly TRBD1 (5 bases). This CDR3 is built from 14 residues. V was trimmed by 4 bases and J by 0 bases, leaving 10 bases between them. Per germline, CDR1 SGHTA and CDR2 FQGNSA. CDR3 nucleotides: TGTGCCAGCAGCTCCCCAGGGTTCTCCTACGAGCAGTACTTC. This translates into CASSSPGFSYEQYF. The complete variable domain, with remaining parts taken from reference TRBV7-2 and TRBJ2-7, reads GAGVSQSPSNKVTEKGKDVELRCDPISGHTALYWYRQSLGQGLEFLIYFQGNSAPDKSGLPSDRFSAERTGGSVSTLTIQRTQQEDSAVYLCASSSPGFSYEQYFGPGTRLTVT.

The CDR3, as DNA: TGTGCCAGCAGCTTGAGCGCCATTACAGATACGCAGTATTTT. It is translated as CASSLSAITDTQYF. The chain links TRBV7-2 to TRBJ2-3, with no clear D. The V and J ends lost 3 bases and 3 bases respectively, with 10 bases between them. CDR1 is SGHTA, CDR2 FQGNSA, per germline. CDR3 length: 14 residues.

The chain joins TRBV5-1 to TRBJ1-4; 7 nucleotides line up with TRBD1. The CDR3 length is 14 residues. Germline CDR1 and CDR2: SGHRS and YFSETQ. Trimming cost V 5 bases and J 3 bases; bases outside gene matches: 4. CDR3 sequence: CASRYDRANEKLFF. CDR3 coding DNA: TGCGCCAGCAGGTACGACAGGGCTAATGAAAAACTGTTTTTT.

The J gene is TRBJ2-4, the V gene TRBV19; 7 nucleotides align to TRBD1. CDR1 is LNHDA and CDR2 is SQIVND in the germline V gene (reference sequence). This CDR3 has 15 residues. V shed 4 bases and J 0 bases; nucleotides not matched to a gene: 3. CDR3 nucleotide sequence: TGTGCCAGTAGTAAGGACAGGCTAGCCAAAAACATTCAGTACTTC. This gives the protein CASSKDRLAKNIQYF.

The chain recombines TRBV5-6 with TRBJ2-2, with a possible D match to TRBD2 (5 bases). This CDR3 has 14 amino acids. CDR1 SGHDT and CDR2 YYEEEE come from the germline V gene. V lost 3 bases and J 9 bases, leaving 15 bases between the germline ends. In nucleotides, the CDR3 is TGTGCCAGCAGCTCTTATATGGGGAGCAGGGAGCTGTTTTTT. Translated: CASSSYMGSRELFF.

The chain joins TRBV28 to TRBJ1-1; D not resolved. The CDR3 spans 11 residues. Germline V gives CDR1 MDHEN, CDR2 SYDVKM. Between the trimmed V and J ends, which lost 6 bases and 3 bases, there was a span of 5 bases. The CDR3 loop reads CASSRYTEAFF. The CDR3 DNA is TGTGCCAGCAGCCGATACACTGAAGCTTTCTTT.

The CDR3 DNA is TGTGCCATCAGTGAGTCGTTGGCGAACACTGAAGCTTTCTTT. Translation: CAISESLANTEAFF. The chain has TRBV10-3 and TRBJ1-1; D ambiguous. The CDR3 totals 14 residues. Germline V gene lookup returns CDR1 ENHRY and CDR2 SYGVKD. Trimming removed 0 bases from V and 1 base from J, with 6 bases in between.

CDR3 DNA: TGTGCCAGCAGTGAAGAACAGGGGTTAAAGAGAACTTTCTTT. Translating it yields CASSEEQGLKRTFF. V gene TRBV2 combines with J gene TRBJ1-1; 7 positions match TRBD1. CDR3 size: 14 residues. Germline CDR1 is SNHLY and CDR2 is FYNNEI. J lost 12 bases, V lost 1 base, and 11 bases had no gene match. The whole variable domain, remainder taken from reference TRBV2 and TRBJ1-1, is EPEVTQTPSHQVTQMGQEVILRCVPISNHLYFYWYRQILGQKVEFLVSFYNNEISEKSEIFDDQFSVERPDGSNFTLKIRSTKLEDSAMYFCASSEEQGLKRTFFGQGTRLTVV.

V is TRBV19 and J is TRBJ1-2, with 10 bases matching TRBD1. This CDR3 has 13 amino acids. From germline, CDR1 is LNHDA and CDR2 SQIVND (reference sequence). V shed 9 bases, J shed 5 bases, and the junction held 6 bases outside the gene matches. CDR3 DNA sequence: TGTGCCAGCCGACAGGGGGCTGGATATGGCTACACCTTC. Protein: CASRQGAGYGYTF. The whole variable domain, filled in from reference TRBV19 and TRBJ1-2, reads DGGITQSPKYLFRKEGQNVTLSCEQNLNHDAMYWYRQDPGQGLRLIYYSQIVNDFQKGDIAEGYSVSREKKESFPLTVTSAQKNPTAFYLCASRQGAGYGYTFGSGTRLTVV.

This rearrangement joins TRBV5-6 to TRBJ1-2; 8 bases line up with TRBD1. There are 16 residues in the CDR3. V lost 4 bases to trimming and J lost 4 bases; unmatched junction nucleotides: 12. Germline V lookup: CDR1 SGHDT, CDR2 YYEEEE. The chain's CDR3 is CASSLGTGNPIYGYTF. Written as DNA, the CDR3 is TGTGCCAGCAGCCTGGGGACAGGTAATCCCATCTATGGCTACACCTTC. Full variable domain (missing parts from reference TRBV5-6 and TRBJ1-2): DAGVTQSPTHLIKTRGQQVTLRCSPKSGHDTVSWYQQALGQGPQFIFQYYEEEERQRGNFPDRFSGHQFPNYSSELNVNALLLGDSALYLCASSLGTGNPIYGYTFGSGTRLTVV.